What follows are 20 T cell receptor beta chains derived from one specimen sequenced in a study of immune characterization of retroperitoneal liposarcoma. MiXCR, run by TCRdb on the PCR reads, gives a single entry per CDR3 protein. The table lists 5,500 to 8,000 distinct CDR3 sequences, less than 30% of them singletons. Sequencing input: tumor tissue. These receptors all stem from a female donor with retroperitoneal liposarcoma.

This clonotype was observed at least ten times. The V and J genes are TRBV6-1 and TRBJ2-7, with 7 bases fitting TRBD1. The CDR3 contains 12 residues. Germline lookup yields CDR1 MNHNS and CDR2 SASEGT. V was clipped by 9 bases and J by 5 bases; unmatched bases: 7. The CDR3: CARIGQANEQYF. The CDR3 DNA follows: TGTGCCAGAATCGGACAGGCCAACGAGCAGTACTTC.

The V and J genes are TRBV5-1 and TRBJ2-3; 7 nucleotides agree with TRBD1. The CDR3 sequence is 17 residues long. The germline V gene has CDR1 SGHRS and CDR2 YFSETQ. V was clipped by 5 bases and J by 7 bases; unmatched bases: 19. CDR3 in amino acids: CASRESGQPFYRYTQYF. The DNA for the CDR3 is TGCGCCAGCAGAGAATCGGGACAGCCCTTTTACCGTTATACGCAGTATTTT.

This clonotype came up many times. The chain recombines TRBV5-4 with TRBJ2-2; 7 nucleotides match TRBD1. This CDR3 has 14 amino acids. Losses at the gene ends were 4 bases for V and 6 bases for J; bases not matched to a gene: 6. CDR1 and CDR2 from the germline V gene are SGHNT and YYREEE (reference sequence). CDR3 coding DNA: TGTGCCAGCAGCCGACAGGGAAGCCCCGGGGAGCTGTTTTTT. Translating it yields CASSRQGSPGELFF. Filled out from reference TRBV5-4 and TRBJ2-2, the complete variable domain reads ETGVTQSPTHLIKTRGQQVTLRCSSQSGHNTVSWYQQALGQGPQFIFQYYREEENGRGNFPPRFSGLQFPNYSSELNVNALELDDSALYLCASSRQGSPGELFFGEGSRLTVL.

This clonotype was recorded a few times. The rearrangement joins TRBV6-1 to TRBJ2-1; 12 bases are shared with TRBD2. Matching the DNA end better, TRBJ2-7 makes the J call doubtful. Germline CDR1 MNHNS, CDR2 SASEGT. The CDR3 is 15 amino acids. CDR3 coding DNA: TGTGCCAGCAGTGGTCGACTAGCGGGGGCCTACGAGCAGTACTTC. It translates to CASSGRLAGAYEQYF.

The V call is TRBV6-5, the J call TRBJ2-1; 12 positions match TRBD2. The V gene end was trimmed by 6 bases and the J gene end by 1 base; junction bases not matched to a gene: 7. This CDR3 contains 17 residues. CDR1 is MNHEY, CDR2 SVGAGI, per germline. CDR3 region: CASSTLAGGSSYNEQFF. DNA of the CDR3: TGTGCCAGCAGCACACTAGCGGGGGGTTCATCCTACAATGAGCAGTTCTTC.

This chain connects TRBV11-2 to TRBJ2-1; possible D gene TRBD1, 5 bases. Germline-derived CDR1 and CDR2 are SGHAT and FQNNGV. The CDR3 loop spans 14 amino acids. V lost 5 bases, J lost 13 bases, and 21 bases lay in between. This CDR3 is CASSTQRTRKGQFF. The DNA of the CDR3 is TGTGCCAGCAGCACGCAAAGGACACGGAAAGGACAGTTCTTC.

V gene TRBV6-5 combines with J gene TRBJ2-2, with no clear D. CDR3 size: 14 residues. Germline CDR1 MNHEY, CDR2 SVGAGI. Trimming removed 2 bases from V and 1 base from J, with 5 bases in between. The CDR3 is CASSYGRNTGELFF. DNA for the CDR3: TGTGCCAGCAGTTACGGGCGGAACACCGGGGAGCTGTTTTTT.

The J gene is TRBJ2-3, the V gene TRBV12-3 or TRBV12-4; D may match TRBD1 or TRBD2 (5 bases each). The CDR3 consists of 14 residues. V gave up 8 bases and J gave up 1 base, with 13 bases separating them. CDR3 region: CASHERGGTDTQYF. In DNA, the CDR3 is TGTGCCAGCCACGAGAGGGGCGGCACAGATACGCAGTATTTT.

This clonotype was seen just once. This chain connects TRBV5-1 to TRBJ2-1; tentative D call: TRBD2 (5 bases). This CDR3 has 15 amino acids. Germline V lookup: CDR1 SGHRS, CDR2 YFSETQ. V was clipped by 5 bases and J by 8 bases, with 20 bases between them. The CDR3 nucleotides read TGCGCCAGCAGGGAGCGGCAGGCATTTCCTCATGAGCAGTTCTTC. It yields the protein CASRERQAFPHEQFF.

This clonotype has a handful of counts. The chain has TRBV7-2 and TRBJ2-1, with 9 bases lining up with TRBD1. The J call may be in error: the DNA end matches TRBJ2-7 better. Germline lookup yields CDR1 SGHTA and CDR2 FQGNSA. The CDR3 totals 14 residues. Here the CDR3 DNA reads TGTGCCAGCAGCTCCCGGACAGGGGTCGGAGAGCAGTACTTC. Its translation: CASSSRTGVGEQYF.

The chain uses TRBV20-1 and TRBJ2-1; 9 bases fit TRBD1. The end of the DNA fits TRBJ2-7 better, so the J call may be wrong. Germline V gene sequence: CDR1 DFQATT, CDR2 SNEGSKA (reference sequence). The CDR3 is made up of 18 amino acids. CDR3 residues: CSATPSPDSGQGIYEQYF. The CDR3 bases are TGCAGTGCGACCCCCTCGCCGGATTCGGGACAGGGAATCTACGAGCAGTACTTC.

The chain is built from TRBV6-8 and TRBJ2-4; TRBD1 aligns across 10 bases. The CDR3 covers 14 residues. Germline CDR1 and CDR2: MNHGY and SAAAGT. The trim removed 2 bases at V and 7 bases at J, leaving 2 bases unmatched. Here the CDR3 DNA reads TGTGCCAGCAGTTACGACAGGGGGCTGAACATTCAGTACTTC. This codes for CASSYDRGLNIQYF.

This clonotype was picked up many times. The chain links TRBV6-1 to TRBJ2-1; D is undetermined. The length of the CDR3 is 15 residues. Trimming removed 5 bases at V and 10 bases at J, with 21 bases between. CDR1 and CDR2 (germline): MNHNS, SASEGT. CDR3 bases: TGTGCCAGCAGTTATGAGTACAGAAGCTCCTACGAGCAGTTCTTC. It codes for CASSYEYRSSYEQFF.

This clonotype was observed a handful of times. The chain employs TRBV14 and TRBJ2-3; D gene unclear. The CDR3 runs 16 residues. V lost 3 bases, J lost 1 base, and 14 bases lay in between. Germline loops: CDR1 SGHDN, CDR2 FVKESK. As DNA, the CDR3 is TGTGCCAGCAGCCAGTACGGCGAAATCGGCACAGATACGCAGTATTTT. Translating it yields CASSQYGEIGTDTQYF.

This clonotype was observed at least ten times. For the CDR3, the DNA is TGCGCCAGCAGCTTAGGGACGGGAATTAACACTGAAGCTTTCTTT. Its protein product is CASSLGTGINTEAFF. The chain links TRBV4-1 to TRBJ1-1; a weak D match, TRBD1 (5 bases). The CDR3 runs to 15 residues. The ends were cut back, 5 bases at V and 2 bases at J, with 15 bases in the middle. Germline CDR1 MGHRA, CDR2 YSYEKL.

The rearrangement uses TRBV12-3 or TRBV12-4 and TRBJ2-3, with D possibly being TRBD2 (5 bases). This CDR3 has 15 residues. Trimming took 0 bases from V and 4 from J, leaving 11 bases between them. The CDR3 sequence is CASSLAGVVADTQYF. The CDR3 region has the DNA TGTGCCAGCAGTTTAGCGGGAGTAGTAGCAGATACGCAGTATTTT.

This clonotype was counted between two and nine times. This chain connects TRBV6-6 to TRBJ2-1; possibly TRBD1 for D (6 bases). CDR3 length: 14 amino acids. Germline CDR1 and CDR2: MNHNY and SVGAGI (reference sequence). V lost 4 bases, J lost 5 bases, and 12 bases lay in between. CDR3 residues: CASSSPDRDNEQFF. The DNA of the CDR3 is TGTGCCAGCAGTTCGCCGGACAGAGACAATGAGCAGTTCTTC.

The chain recombines TRBV27 with TRBJ2-1; D perhaps matches TRBD2 (5 bases). The end of the DNA fits TRBJ2-7 better, so the J call may be wrong. The CDR3 runs to 15 residues. Germline loops: CDR1 MNHEY, CDR2 SMNVEV (reference sequence). CDR3 protein: CASSSPSGLSYEQYF. The DNA of the CDR3 is TGTGCCAGCAGTTCCCCGAGCGGACTCTCCTACGAGCAGTACTTC.

This clonotype was recorded at least ten times. The chain is built from TRBV7-2 and TRBJ2-5, with 7 nucleotides matching TRBD2. CDR1 is SGHTA and CDR2 is FQGNSA in the germline V gene. J lost 5 bases, V lost 1 base, and 10 bases had no gene match. The CDR3 totals 16 residues. The CDR3 nucleotides are TGTGCCAGCAGCTTAGTCTGGGCGGGAGCGGTGGAGACCCAGTACTTC. As protein: CASSLVWAGAVETQYF.

In its sample, this clonotype is medium-sized. The chain couples TRBV6-4 to TRBJ2-5; 9 bases align to TRBD2. The CDR3 spans 17 residues. Germline V gives CDR1 MRHNA, CDR2 SNTAGT. The J segment lost 3 bases and the V segment lost 6 bases, leaving 14 bases of the junction unmatched. CDR3 protein: CASSLVCGRDAEETQYF. CDR3 in DNA: TGTGCCAGCAGCCTAGTCTGCGGGAGGGATGCAGAAGAGACCCAGTACTTC.